This TCR beta chain is from a study of cytomegalovirus exposure and HLA in healthy donors. Study-level background: T cells numbering about 180 million yielded fewer than 140 million unique TCR beta sequences in an earlier analysis. Points from the study as a whole: Specific recognition of CMV antigens was confirmed in vitro for a few chains (all CMV-associated).

CDR1 is SGDLS and CDR2 is YYNGEE in the germline V gene. V was trimmed by 3 bases and J by 15 bases, leaving 15 bases between them. CDR3 length: 12 amino acids. Concerning this clone itself: Its antigen is undetermined.

With 60 Vbeta and 13 Jbeta primers, the PCR was carried out. Profiling relied on immunoSEQ multiplex PCR, and the TCRdb table lists in-frame clones only, not all of them. The top ten clones hold approximately 5.7% of a sample with under 250,000 clones, roughly 82% of them seen once. The sequence came from a man in his forties or fifties in good health and CMV-seropositive. The specimen sequenced was PBMCs. The chain has TRBV9 and TRBJ2-2; no clear D. CDR3 sequence: CASSGGQAEVFF. CDR3 sequence (DNA): TGTGCCAGCAGCGGAGGTCAAGCTGAGGTGTTTTTT. Full variable domain (outside the CDR3, taken from reference TRBV9 and TRBJ2-2): DSGVTQTPKHLITATGQRVTLRCSPRSGDLSVYWYQQSLDQGLQFLIQYYNGEERAKGNILERFSAQQFPDLHSELNLSSLELGDSALYFCASSGGQAEVFFGEGSRLTVL.